The 14 T cell receptor beta chains below were found in one sample sequenced in a study of radiotherapy plus CTLA-4 blockade in lung cancer. Sequencing was performed with immunoSEQ multiplex PCR; in TCRdb, only in-frame clones are kept and a portion is missing. Of around 99,000 clones listed, about 86% are singletons. This specimen was peripheral blood, taken from a patient treated with radiotherapy plus ipilimumab. These receptor sequences come from a human donor with non-small cell lung cancer that progressed on radiotherapy plus ipilimumab.

The chain joins TRBV6-1 to TRBJ1-5, with 7 bases fitting TRBD1. Germline-derived CDR1 and CDR2 are MNHNS and SASEGT. With V trimmed by 7 bases and J by 2 bases, 5 bases remained unmatched. This CDR3 is built from 14 residues. CDR3 amino acids: CASNHRGGNQPQHF. The DNA of the CDR3 is TGTGCCAGCAATCACAGGGGTGGCAATCAGCCCCAGCATTTT.

The CDR3 protein is CASSEGVTTQYF. The CDR3 bases are TGTGCCAGCAGTGAAGGCGTGACTACGCAGTATTTT. The chain has TRBV6-1 and TRBJ2-3; D unclear. This CDR3 spans 12 amino acids. Germline CDR1 and CDR2: MNHNS and SASEGT. V lost 1 base to trimming and J lost 8 bases, with 7 bases between them.

This chain connects TRBV27 to TRBJ1-5; 8 nucleotides match TRBD1. This CDR3 is 14 amino acids long. V was pared by 2 bases and J by 7 bases, with 4 bases of the junction left unmatched. The germline V gene encodes CDR1 MNHEY and CDR2 SMNVEV (reference sequence). The CDR3 sequence is CASSLAGGRQPQHF. The CDR3 nucleotides read TGTGCCAGCAGTTTAGCAGGGGGCCGACAGCCCCAGCATTTT.

The table lists this clone with a few counts. The CDR3 region is CASAPSGGFYGYTF. In DNA, the CDR3 is TGTGCTAGTGCCCCTTCAGGGGGGTTCTATGGCTACACCTTC. This rearrangement joins TRBV12-5 to TRBJ1-2, with 7 bases fitting TRBD1. The germline CDR1 and CDR2 sequences are LGHNT and FRNRAP. The V gene end was trimmed by 7 bases and the J gene end by 4 bases; junction bases not matched to a gene: 9. The CDR3 loop spans 14 amino acids.

The rearrangement uses TRBV6-5 and TRBJ2-3; the D is unclear. There are 14 residues in the CDR3. Germline V CDR1 and CDR2: MNHEY, SVGAGI. V was shortened by 3 bases and J by 2 bases, with 9 bases between the two germline ends. In nucleotides, the CDR3 is TGTGCCAGCAGTTATGATACGACCACAGATACGCAGTATTTT. Encoded protein: CASSYDTTTDTQYF.

This chain uses TRBV19 with TRBJ1-2; D ambiguous. This CDR3 is 11 amino acids long. The germline gives CDR1 LNHDA, CDR2 SQIVND (reference sequence). Deletions cut 4 bases from V and 4 bases from J, with 4 bases between. This chain's CDR3 is CASSSFYGYTF. As DNA, the CDR3 is TGTGCCAGTAGTAGCTTCTATGGCTACACCTTC.

CDR3 region: CASSSRNSQRRDYTDTQYF. The CDR3 DNA reads TGTGCCAGCAGCTCCCGGAACTCCCAGCGCAGGGACTACACAGATACGCAGTATTTT. The rearrangement joins TRBV11-3 to TRBJ2-3; 7 nucleotides agree with TRBD2. This CDR3 has 19 residues. Germline assignment: CDR1 SGHNT and CDR2 YENEEA. The junction had 18 bases not matched to a gene; V was cut back by 4 bases and J by 2 bases.

This clone was picked up one time. This chain uses TRBV18 with TRBJ2-1; D assignment may be TRBD1 or TRBD2 (5 bases each). There are 15 residues in the CDR3. Deletions cut 3 bases from V and 6 bases from J, with 15 bases between. Germline loops: CDR1 KGHSH, CDR2 LQKENI. CDR3 coding DNA: TGTGCCAGCTCACCGCCGGGACCGGACGGCAATGAGCAGTTCTTC. Its translation is CASSPPGPDGNEQFF.

This chain links TRBV19 with TRBJ1-1; 9 bases map to TRBD1. V was clipped by 5 bases and J by 1 base; unmatched bases: 5. Germline V CDR1 and CDR2: LNHDA, SQIVND (reference sequence). The CDR3 is 15 residues long. Here the CDR3 reads CASSPGTGPNTEAFF. The CDR3 nucleotides read TGTGCCAGTAGTCCCGGGACAGGGCCGAACACTGAAGCTTTCTTT.

This clone was detected only a few times. The rearrangement uses TRBV7-9 and TRBJ1-2, with a possible D match to TRBD1 (5 bases). Germline V lookup: CDR1 SEHNR, CDR2 FQNEAQ (reference sequence). V was pared by 0 bases and J by 6 bases, with 14 bases between. The CDR3 is made up of 15 amino acids. Written as DNA, the CDR3 is TGTGCCAGCAGCTTAGCGGGACGGACATACGATGGCTACACCTTC. Residues: CASSLAGRTYDGYTF.

The chain links TRBV19 to TRBJ1-5; D is perhaps TRBD1 (5 bases). Trimming took 4 bases from V and 4 from J, leaving 14 bases between them. Germline-derived CDR1 and CDR2 are LNHDA and SQIVND (reference sequence). The CDR3 is made up of 15 amino acids. CDR3 in amino acids: CASSTPGVRNQPQHF. The CDR3 region has the DNA TGTGCCAGTAGTACCCCGGGGGTCCGGAATCAGCCCCAGCATTTT. The whole variable domain, filled in from reference TRBV19 and TRBJ1-5, reads DGGITQSPKYLFRKEGQNVTLSCEQNLNHDAMYWYRQDPGQGLRLIYYSQIVNDFQKGDIAEGYSVSREKKESFPLTVTSAQKNPTAFYLCASSTPGVRNQPQHFGDGTRLSIL.

The rearrangement joins TRBV18 to TRBJ1-2; TRBD1 matches 8 bases. Unmatched junction bases numbered 9, after V lost 3 bases and J lost 12 bases. This CDR3 comprises 13 residues. The germline V gene encodes CDR1 KGHSH and CDR2 LQKENI. Here the CDR3 reads CASSPALDRANTF. The CDR3 DNA sequence: TGTGCCAGCTCACCTGCCCTGGACAGGGCGAACACCTTC.

The V call is TRBV6-5, the J call TRBJ2-1; possibly TRBD1 for D (6 bases). Per the germline V gene, CDR1 is MNHEY and CDR2 is SVGAGI. This CDR3 has 15 amino acids. V lost 10 bases and J 1 base, leaving 17 bases between the germline ends. CDR3 region: CATSRGPASYNEQFF. In nucleotides, the CDR3 is TGTGCCACCAGCAGGGGCCCAGCTTCCTACAATGAGCAGTTCTTC.

The rearrangement joins TRBV19 to TRBJ1-1; a possible D gene is TRBD1 (5 bases). The V gene's germline CDR1 is LNHDA and CDR2 SQIVND (reference sequence). The CDR3 runs 13 residues. Trimming removed 8 bases from V and 6 bases from J, with 16 bases in between. CDR3 bases: TGTGCCAGTCGATACAACGAGGGGTCTGAAGCTTTCTTT. Translation gives CASRYNEGSEAFF.